The 28 T cell receptor beta chains below were found in one sample sequenced in a study of human T cells and chemical hapten exposure. Time point meaning: patch test 2, 6 weeks after DPC sensitization. Treatment described: therapeutic diphenylcyclopropenone sensitization with weekly scalp DPC. In TCRdb, the RACE reads were re-called with MiXCR into one record per CDR3 protein. Counted here are about 50,000 distinct CDR3 sequences, 9.5% to 10% occurring once; the ten biggest clones make up approximately 1.8%. Sequencing was performed on whole blood, taken in connection with sensitization to the hapten diphenylcyclopropenone (DPC). Receptors were obtained from a woman in her forties or fifties with alopecia areata. Some clones in this sample may be carry-over from other donors' samples.

This clonotype has ten or more counts. The J gene is TRBJ1-2, the V gene TRBV11-2; 8 bases align to TRBD1. Germline loops: CDR1 SGHAT, CDR2 FQNNGV. Trimming took 6 bases from V and 7 from J; bases not matched to a gene: 10. This CDR3 has 14 amino acids. This CDR3 reads CASSPYRGMSGYTF. CDR3 sequence (DNA): TGTGCCAGCAGTCCTTACAGGGGGATGAGTGGCTACACCTTC.

The rearrangement joins TRBV29-1 to TRBJ1-6; no reliable D call. The CDR3 extends over 13 amino acids. Germline CDR1 and CDR2: SQVTM and ANQGSEA. CDR3 sequence: CGAMPWENSPLHF. DNA of the CDR3: TGCGGAGCAATGCCCTGGGAAAATTCACCCCTCCACTTT.

The V call is TRBV12-3 or TRBV12-4, the J call TRBJ2-3; perhaps TRBD2 as D (7 bases). With 2 bases removed from V and 1 base from J, the gap between germline ends came to 16 bases. The CDR3 sequence is 17 residues long. The CDR3 DNA reads TGTGCCAGCAGTTTAAGCGTCGGGGGGCTCGGCACAGATACGCAGTATTTT. It specifies CASSLSVGGLGTDTQYF.

This rearrangement joins TRBV6-4 to TRBJ2-4, with 9 nucleotides matching TRBD1. With 6 bases clipped from V and 8 bases from J, the junction kept 5 bases outside the gene matches. This CDR3 contains 13 residues. Germline V CDR1 and CDR2: MRHNA, SNTAGT. The CDR3 bases are TGTGCCAGCAGAGGACAGGGGAAATACATTCAGTACTTC. This translates into CASRGQGKYIQYF.

The chain links TRBV20-1 to TRBJ2-4; D might be TRBD1 or TRBD2, each matching 5 bases. Between the trimmed V and J ends, which lost 6 bases and 8 bases, there was a span of 17 bases. Looked up from germline, CDR1 is DFQATT and CDR2 is SNEGSKA (reference sequence). The CDR3 contains 13 residues. CDR3 loop: CSAPGRPGHIQYF. The CDR3 bases are TGCAGTGCGCCGGGACGACCCGGTCACATTCAGTACTTC.

This clonotype was seen a handful of times. The V gene is TRBV18, the J gene TRBJ2-7, with 14 bases lining up with TRBD2. The CDR3 length is 16 residues. J was trimmed by 3 bases and V by 3 bases; bases with no gene match: 4. The germline CDR1 and CDR2 sequences are KGHSH and LQKENI. CDR3 in amino acids: CASSPGTSGGGYEQYF. In DNA, the CDR3 is TGTGCCAGCTCACCCGGGACTAGCGGGGGAGGCTACGAGCAGTACTTC.

This clonotype was observed at least ten times. The chain links TRBV11-2 to TRBJ2-7; 8 nucleotides agree with TRBD1. Germline CDR1 is SGHAT and CDR2 is FQNNGV. The CDR3 is 14 residues long. V shed 3 bases and J 7 bases; nucleotides not matched to a gene: 8. This CDR3 reads CASSFTDRAGEQYF. The CDR3 bases are TGTGCCAGCAGCTTTACGGACAGGGCAGGAGAGCAGTACTTC.

This clonotype was seen a handful of times. The genes are TRBV29-1 and TRBJ2-1, with 9 bases lining up with TRBD2. The CDR3 has 20 amino acids. V was pared by 4 bases and J by 0 bases, with 19 bases of the junction left unmatched. Germline CDR1 is SQVTM and CDR2 is ANQGSEA. CDR3 DNA sequence: TGCAGCGTTGGAGCAGCGGGAGGTTTAAGCCAGACGAGCTCCTACAATGAGCAGTTCTTC. It is translated as CSVGAAGGLSQTSSYNEQFF.

This clonotype turned up a few times. The rearrangement joins TRBV28 to TRBJ2-3, with D hard to call. Trimming left V 5 bases short and J 6 bases short, with 9 bases between. The CDR3 contains 12 residues. Germline lookup yields CDR1 MDHEN and CDR2 SYDVKM. DNA of the CDR3: TGTGCCAGCAGTCGGCCGTTGGATACGCAGTATTTT. Amino acids: CASSRPLDTQYF.

The table lists this clonotype with many counts. The V and J genes are TRBV6-5 and TRBJ1-2; D possibly corresponds to TRBD1 (6 bases). Trimming cost V 6 bases and J 4 bases, with 12 bases left between them. Germline loops: CDR1 MNHEY, CDR2 SVGAGI. The length of the CDR3 is 13 residues. In DNA form, the CDR3 reads TGTGCCAGCAGCACCGACAGGCGCTATGGCTACACCTTC. This codes for CASSTDRRYGYTF.

This clonotype was observed a handful of times. V gene TRBV20-1 combines with J gene TRBJ2-3, with 8 bases identical to TRBD2. CDR1 and CDR2 from the germline V gene are DFQATT and SNEGSKA (reference sequence). This CDR3 comprises 13 residues. The J segment lost 1 base and the V segment lost 5 bases, leaving 2 bases of the junction unmatched. The CDR3 region has the DNA TGCAGTGCTCGGCGGGGGGGCACAGATACGCAGTATTTT. Translated, it gives CSARRGGTDTQYF.

The chain joins TRBV6-2 or TRBV6-3 to TRBJ2-1; D is unresolved. Trimming took 5 bases from V and 3 from J, leaving 11 bases between them. This CDR3 comprises 14 residues. Germline V lookup: CDR1 MNHEY, CDR2 SVGEGT. CDR3 nucleotides: TGTGCCAGCAGTCCACGGAGACTCTACAATGAGCAGTTCTTC. It encodes CASSPRRLYNEQFF.

The chain couples TRBV15 to TRBJ2-1; no clear D gene. The V gene lost 3 bases and the J gene lost 5 bases, with 11 bases spanning the gap. The CDR3 contains 14 residues. In germline, CDR1 is LNHNV, CDR2 YYDKDF (reference sequence). CDR3 sequence: CATSSRANNNEQFF. The CDR3 nucleotides read TGTGCCACCAGCAGCCGGGCGAACAACAATGAGCAGTTCTTC.

This clonotype was recorded a few times. The rearrangement joins TRBV12-3 or TRBV12-4 to TRBJ1-5; D gene ambiguous. V gave up 6 bases and J gave up 1 base, with 13 bases separating them. CDR3 length: 15 residues. CDR3 protein: CASSPGRRSNQPQHF. Here the CDR3 DNA reads TGTGCCAGCAGCCCCGGCAGGAGAAGCAATCAGCCCCAGCATTTT.

The chain joins TRBV7-9 to TRBJ2-3, with TRBD2 matching 9 bases. Per germline, CDR1 SEHNR and CDR2 FQNEAQ (reference sequence). V gave up 4 bases and J gave up 2 bases; unmatched junction bases: 10. The CDR3 is 17 amino acids. CDR3 loop: CASSSSASGVYTDTQYF. The CDR3 DNA follows: TGTGCCAGCAGCTCGAGCGCTAGCGGGGTTTACACAGATACGCAGTATTTT.

The chain couples TRBV28 to TRBJ2-3, with 7 bases lining up with TRBD2. The CDR3 is 14 amino acids. V trimming: 3 bases; J trimming: 1 base; junction bases outside the gene matches: 1. The V gene's germline CDR1 is MDHEN and CDR2 SYDVKM. CDR3 protein: CASSFLAGTDTQYF. CDR3 bases: TGTGCCAGCAGTTTTCTAGCGGGCACAGATACGCAGTATTTT.

This clonotype was observed many times. The chain joins TRBV6-1 to TRBJ1-5; D gene uncertain. There are 13 residues in the CDR3. CDR1 and CDR2 from the germline V gene are MNHNS and SASEGT. V gave up 8 bases and J gave up 4 bases, with 12 bases separating them. CDR3 bases: TGTGCCAGCCGCACACAGAGTAATCAGCCCCAGCATTTT. Protein product: CASRTQSNQPQHF.

This clonotype was seen ten or more times. The chain is built from TRBV11-2 and TRBJ1-4; D gene unclear. The CDR3 is 15 amino acids. Germline-derived CDR1 and CDR2 are SGHAT and FQNNGV. Trimming took off 5 bases at V and 5 bases at J, with 15 bases between the two ends. CDR3 amino acids: CASSLRRKPNEKLFF. CDR3 DNA: TGTGCCAGCAGCCTTCGACGGAAACCGAATGAAAAACTGTTTTTT.

This clonotype has a count of ten or more. The V and J genes are TRBV2 and TRBJ2-3; TRBD1 agrees at 9 bases. Germline V gene lookup returns CDR1 SNHLY and CDR2 FYNNEI. The CDR3 totals 15 residues. The ends lost 7 bases at V and 4 bases at J; junction bases unmatched: 9. This chain's CDR3 is CASTPDRGGSDTQYF. The CDR3 DNA reads as TGTGCCAGCACCCCGGACAGGGGAGGATCAGATACGCAGTATTTT.

The chain uses TRBV5-5 and TRBJ2-4; weak D call: TRBD1 (6 bases). This CDR3 region has 16 residues. The V gene's germline CDR1 is SGHKS and CDR2 YYEKEE (reference sequence). V lost 3 bases and J lost 2, with 15 bases in between. The CDR3 region is CASSSWTAKTKNIQYF. CDR3 in DNA: TGTGCCAGCAGCTCGTGGACAGCTAAAACCAAAAACATTCAGTACTTC.

This clonotype was counted a few times. The chain uses TRBV18 and TRBJ2-5, with no clear D. Germline loops: CDR1 KGHSH, CDR2 LQKENI. The CDR3 sequence is 13 residues long. V was shortened by 3 bases and J by 2 bases, with 7 bases between the two germline ends. CDR3 in amino acids: CASSPRQQETQYF. CDR3 sequence (DNA): TGTGCCAGCTCACCGAGGCAGCAAGAGACCCAGTACTTC.

The sample holds a few counts of this clonotype. The gene calls are TRBV11-3 and TRBJ2-5; D possibly corresponds to TRBD1 (6 bases). This CDR3 has 14 amino acids. The V end lost 5 bases, the J end lost 3 bases, and 13 bases lay between the germline ends. Germline V lookup: CDR1 SGHNT, CDR2 YENEEA. This CDR3 is CASSPDSNEETQYF. CDR3 in DNA: TGTGCCAGCAGCCCGGACAGCAATGAAGAGACCCAGTACTTC.

This clonotype was seen many times. This sequence joins TRBV4-1 and TRBJ1-5, with 8 bases matching TRBD1. J gave up 2 bases and V 3 bases, and 3 bases lay outside the gene matches. CDR1 and CDR2 from the germline V gene are MGHRA and YSYEKL. CDR3 size: 15 residues. CDR3 DNA sequence: TGCGCCAGCAGCCATACAGGGGGGGGCAATCAGCCCCAGCATTTT. Protein: CASSHTGGGNQPQHF.

V is TRBV6-1 and J is TRBJ2-1; the match to TRBD1 covers 10 bases. The trim removed 6 bases at V and 8 bases at J, leaving 7 bases unmatched. Germline V CDR1 and CDR2: MNHNS, SASEGT. The CDR3 loop spans 14 amino acids. The CDR3 sequence: CASRSGGTGDEQFF. Here the CDR3 DNA reads TGTGCCAGCAGGAGTGGCGGGACAGGGGATGAGCAGTTCTTC.

The rearrangement joins TRBV5-1 to TRBJ2-1; 16 bases match TRBD2. This CDR3 region has 15 residues. Unmatched junction bases numbered 1, after V lost 2 bases and J lost 8 bases. CDR1 SGHRS and CDR2 YFSETQ come from the germline V gene. CDR3 sequence (DNA): TGCGCCAGCAGCTTCGGGACTAGCGGGAGGGATGAGCAGTTCTTC. Protein sequence: CASSFGTSGRDEQFF. Full variable domain (remainder filled in from reference TRBV5-1 and TRBJ2-1): KAGVTQTPRYLIKTRGQQVTLSCSPISGHRSVSWYQQTPGQGLQFLFEYFSETQRNKGNFPGRFSGRQFSNSRSEMNVSTLELGDSALYLCASSFGTSGRDEQFFGPGTRLTVL.

The V gene is TRBV28, the J gene TRBJ2-5; 9 bases agree with TRBD1. The CDR3 extends over 15 amino acids. Per the germline V gene, CDR1 is MDHEN and CDR2 is SYDVKM. V lost 5 bases to trimming and J lost 5 bases; unmatched junction nucleotides: 9. The CDR3 region is CASSHHGTGSETQYF. The CDR3 nucleotides read TGTGCCAGCAGTCACCACGGGACAGGGTCCGAGACCCAGTACTTC.

In its sample, this clonotype was seen a few times. The rearrangement uses TRBV20-1 and TRBJ2-2, with 7 bases aligning to TRBD1. The CDR3 runs 14 residues. The V gene end was trimmed by 5 bases and the J gene end by 1 base; junction bases not matched to a gene: 4. Germline loops: CDR1 DFQATT, CDR2 SNEGSKA (reference sequence). The CDR3 loop reads CSAPRTGNTGELFF. DNA for the CDR3: TGCAGTGCTCCAAGGACAGGGAACACCGGGGAGCTGTTTTTT.

The chain is built from TRBV5-1 and TRBJ2-3; 12 bases fit TRBD2. Germline CDR1 is SGHRS and CDR2 is YFSETQ. This CDR3 has 17 residues. V gave up 4 bases and J gave up 1 base; unmatched junction bases: 7. CDR3: CASSPTSGGTRTDTQYF. The CDR3 DNA is TGCGCCAGCAGCCCTACTAGCGGGGGGACCCGCACAGATACGCAGTATTTT.